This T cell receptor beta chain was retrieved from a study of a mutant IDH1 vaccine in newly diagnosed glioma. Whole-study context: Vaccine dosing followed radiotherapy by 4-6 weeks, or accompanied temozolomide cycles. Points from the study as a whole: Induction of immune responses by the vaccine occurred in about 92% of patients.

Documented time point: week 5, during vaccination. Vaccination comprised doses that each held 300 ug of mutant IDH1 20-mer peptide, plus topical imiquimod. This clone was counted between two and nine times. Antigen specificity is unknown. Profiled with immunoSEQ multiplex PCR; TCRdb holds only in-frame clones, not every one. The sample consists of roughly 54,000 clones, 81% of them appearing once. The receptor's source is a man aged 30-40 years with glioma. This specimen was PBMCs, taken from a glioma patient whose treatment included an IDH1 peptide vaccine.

The CDR3 region is CASSSKYSTFNYGYTF. CDR3 DNA sequence: TGCGCCAGCAGCTCGAAATACAGCACCTTTAACTATGGCTACACCTTC. The rearrangement joins TRBV5-1 to TRBJ1-2; D is ambiguous. In germline, CDR1 is SGHRS, CDR2 YFSETQ. The CDR3 spans 16 residues. V shed 3 bases and J shed 1 base, with 16 bases lying between them.